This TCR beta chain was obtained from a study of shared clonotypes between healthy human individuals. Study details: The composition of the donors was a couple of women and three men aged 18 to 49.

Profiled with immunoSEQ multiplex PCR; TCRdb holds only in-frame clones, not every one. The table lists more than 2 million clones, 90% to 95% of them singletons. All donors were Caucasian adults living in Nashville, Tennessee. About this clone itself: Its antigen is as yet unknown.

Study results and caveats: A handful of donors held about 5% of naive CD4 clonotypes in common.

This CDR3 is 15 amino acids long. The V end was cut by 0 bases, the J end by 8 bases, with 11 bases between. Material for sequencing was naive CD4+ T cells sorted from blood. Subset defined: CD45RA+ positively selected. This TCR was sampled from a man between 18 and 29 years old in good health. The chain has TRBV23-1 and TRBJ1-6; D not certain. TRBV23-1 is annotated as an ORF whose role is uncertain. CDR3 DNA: TGCGCCAGCAGTCAATCTTGCGATGGGGATTCACCCCTCCACTTT. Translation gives CASSQSCDGDSPLHF.